This T cell receptor beta chain was obtained from a study of blood T cell repertoires in COVID-19. Looking at the study overall: Samples representing acute and convalescent COVID-19 were sourced from the United States, Italy and Spain. The cDNA or gDNA used as material had been derived from T cells, B-cell-depleted T cells, or PBMCs.

As processed by the authors: Using reference gene primer amplification, nucleated cell counts were estimated. Using immunoSEQ multiplex PCR, the repertoire was profiled, and TCRdb retains in-frame clones only, with some absent. That table supplies the V and J calls and clone size; D and trimming were determined from the DNA. The sample consists of tens of thousands of clones, roughly 90% of them appearing once. The CDR3 runs 14 residues. Germline values: CDR1 SGHDT, CDR2 YYEEEE. With 4 bases removed from V and 3 bases from J, the gap between germline ends came to 13 bases. V gene TRBV5-6 combines with J gene TRBJ1-2, with TRBD1 as a possible D gene (5 bases). The sequence derives from a human donor in a cohort sampled during active COVID-19. Sequencing input: peripheral blood. The CDR3 region has the DNA TGTGCCAGCAGCCCAAATCGGGGGGACTATGGCTACACCTTC. Amino acid sequence: CASSPNRGDYGYTF.